This entry concerns a single TCR beta chain. Antigen unknown. This specimen comes from a study of T cell responses to AZD1222 COVID-19 vaccine. Overall study results and limits: Within unmutated variant regions lay the reported targets of nearly half of spike-specific TCRs. The breadth and depth of Spike-specific TCRs increased once two AZD1222 doses had been given. The peak T cell response came first, and repertoires were sampled only after it.

The CDR3 totals 17 residues. CDR1 is SEHNR, CDR2 FQNEAQ, per germline (reference sequence). With 5 bases removed from V and 2 bases from J, the gap between germline ends came to 16 bases. Libraries were prepared by immunoSEQ multiplex PCR; TCRdb keeps only in-frame clonotypes and omits some of them. Of 250,000 to 300,000 clones listed, around 93% were seen once; the top ten hold approximately 0.52%. Timing groups of about 4 and about 12 weeks for second doses were pooled. The TCR was taken from an adult who received the AZD1222 COVID-19 vaccine. The gene calls are TRBV7-9 and TRBJ2-6; weak D call: TRBD2 (5 bases). The sample in question was peripheral blood, obtained 28 days after the second AZD1222 dose. The CDR3 loop is CASSPFSGEPGANVLTF. In DNA, the CDR3 is TGTGCCAGCAGCCCGTTTTCCGGGGAGCCTGGGGCCAACGTCCTGACTTTC.